These T cell receptor beta chains were read from a single sample in a study of blood T cell repertoires in COVID-19. Only in-frame clones appear in the TCRdb table, and some are missing; sequencing was by immunoSEQ multiplex PCR. This table has approximately 430,000 clones, 75% to 90% appearing once. Sequenced sample: peripheral blood. These receptors all come from a woman aged 25 to 39 with active or convalescent COVID-19. Each CDR3 is given with its conserved first and last residue. D genes are given only for firm matches. Clone size is not always given. Where it is, it says once, few, many or a class for expanded clones.

V	J	size	D	CDR3	DNA
TRBV7-9	TRBJ2-7	few	-	CASSPKGSSYEQYF	TGTGCCAGCAGCCCCAAGGGGTCCAGCTACGAGCAGTACTTC
TRBV5-1	TRBJ2-1	-	TRBD2	CASSLYGIAGGPSSYNEQFF	TGCGCCAGCAGCTTGTACGGTATAGCGGGAGGGCCGAGCTCCTACAATGAGCAGTTCTTC
TRBV3-1/TRBV3-2	TRBJ2-1	few	TRBD2	CASSQSGLVAEQFF	TGTGCCAGCAGCCAATCGGGACTAGTTGCTGAGCAGTTCTTC
TRBV5-1	TRBJ1-2	-	-	CASSRQLGQEVGYTF	TGCGCCAGCAGCCGGCAGCTGGGCCAGGAGGTTGGCTACACCTTC
TRBV19	TRBJ1-2	-	-	CASSIATGTDYGYTF	TGTGCCAGTAGTATTGCAACAGGGACCGACTATGGCTACACCTTC
TRBV5-1	TRBJ2-7	-	-	CASSLAPGGEQYF	TGCGCCAGCAGCTTGGCTCCGGGCGGGGAGCAGTACTTC
TRBV27	TRBJ1-1	-	-	CASSLDSRTSLTLKLLF	TGTGCCAGCAGTTTGGACAGCCGAACTTCCTTAACACTGAAGCTTCTCTTT
TRBV6-5	TRBJ2-7	-	-	CASSSGDTSYEQYF	TGTGCCAGCAGTTCAGGGGACACCTCCTACGAGCAGTACTTC
TRBV3-1/TRBV3-2	TRBJ2-1	-	TRBD2	CASSQDGGDNEQFF	TGTGCCAGCAGCCAAGATGGGGGGGATAATGAGCAGTTCTTC
TRBV10-3	TRBJ1-2	-	-	CAISGTGSNYGYTF	TGTGCCATCAGTGGAACAGGTTCTAACTATGGCTACACCTTC
TRBV30	TRBJ2-7	-	TRBD2	CAWSITLAGEHEQYF	TGTGCCTGGAGTATAACACTAGCGGGAGAACACGAGCAGTACTTC
TRBV10-3	TRBJ1-2	-	-	CAISEAPEHGYTF	TGTGCCATCAGTGAGGCCCCCGAGCATGGCTACACCTTC
TRBV5-5	TRBJ2-7	-	TRBD1	CASSSRPDRGTYEQYF	TGTGCCAGCAGCTCCCGGCCGGACAGGGGTACCTACGAGCAGTACTTC
TRBV6-5	TRBJ2-7	-	-	CASSYSDLRQQYF	TGTGCCAGCAGTTACTCGGACTTACGTCAGCAGTACTTC
TRBV6-5	TRBJ2-3	-	-	CASSYMPAATDTQYF	TGTGCCAGCAGTTACATGCCAGCGGCGACAGATACGCAGTATTTT
TRBV5-1	TRBJ1-2	-	-	CASSLDGGYTF	TGCGCCAGCAGCTTGGACGGTGGCTACACCTTC
TRBV5-6	TRBJ1-1	-	-	CASSFSGTEAFF	TGTGCCAGCAGCTTTAGTGGCACTGAAGCTTTCTTT
TRBV2	TRBJ2-2	-	TRBD1	CASREQGGNTGELFF	TGTGCCAGCAGAGAACAGGGGGGGAACACCGGGGAGCTGTTTTTT
TRBV28	TRBJ1-2	-	TRBD1	CASSLGTGRTYGYTF	TGTGCCAGCAGTTTGGGGACAGGGAGGACTTATGGCTACACCTTC
TRBV3-1/TRBV3-2	TRBJ2-7	once	TRBD2	CASSPLAGGREQYF	TGTGCCAGCAGCCCGCTAGCGGGAGGAAGGGAGCAGTACTTC
TRBV23-1	TRBJ1-5	few	TRBD1	CASSQSRDRGLVRQPQHF	TGCGCCAGCAGTCAATCGAGGGACAGGGGGCTCGTCCGACAGCCCCAGCATTTT
TRBV6-5	TRBJ2-2	-	-	CASKTGDTGELFF	TGTGCCAGCAAGACGGGGGACACCGGGGAGCTGTTTTTT
TRBV3-1/TRBV3-2	TRBJ2-5	-	TRBD2	CASSQLAGSQETQYF	TGTGCCAGCAGCCAACTAGCGGGAAGCCAAGAGACCCAGTACTTC
TRBV2	TRBJ2-2	-	-	CASRAGTLNTGELFF	TGTGCCAGCAGAGCCGGGACATTGAACACCGGGGAGCTGTTTTTT
TRBV7-8	TRBJ2-1	few	TRBD2	CASSLAQLAGGLEQFF	TGTGCCAGCAGCTTAGCCCAACTAGCGGGGGGGCTCGAGCAGTTCTTC
TRBV5-4	TRBJ2-1	-	-	CASSLPPPQNLYNEQFF	TGTGCCAGCAGCTTGCCACCCCCACAGAACCTATACAATGAGCAGTTCTTC
TRBV5-1	TRBJ2-7	-	TRBD1	CASSLTGGQYEQYF	TGCGCCAGCAGCTTAACAGGGGGCCAATACGAGCAGTACTTC
TRBV5-6	TRBJ2-2	-	TRBD1	CASIRTGEATGELFF	TGTGCCAGCATCCGGACAGGGGAGGCCACCGGGGAGCTGTTTTTT
TRBV24-1	TRBJ2-3	-	TRBD2	CATSDPSGGNQGGTQYF	TGTGCCACCAGTGACCCTAGCGGGGGGAACCAAGGGGGTACGCAGTATTTT
TRBV5-1	TRBJ2-1	-	-	CASRSLSTGWNEQFF	TGCGCCAGCAGGTCCCTGTCTACAGGGTGGAATGAGCAGTTCTTC
TRBV19	TRBJ1-5	-	-	CASSAVQGSNQPQHF	TGTGCCAGTAGTGCGGTGCAGGGGAGCAATCAGCCCCAGCATTTT
TRBV5-1	TRBJ1-2	-	TRBD1	CASSYGTGDPYGYTF	TGCGCCAGCAGCTATGGGACAGGGGATCCCTATGGCTACACCTTC
TRBV18	TRBJ2-7	-	TRBD2	CASSPEAGGSYEQYF	TGTGCCAGCTCACCAGAGGCGGGAGGCTCCTACGAGCAGTACTTC
TRBV6-6	TRBJ1-1	once	TRBD1	CASGRQGVGTEAFF	TGTGCCAGCGGTCGACAGGGGGTAGGGACTGAAGCTTTCTTT
TRBV19	TRBJ1-5	-	-	CASSPGRGSQPQHF	TGTGCCAGTAGTCCGGGGAGGGGCAGTCAGCCCCAGCATTTT
TRBV10-1	TRBJ2-7	-	TRBD2	CASSELSGGLSYEQYF	TGCGCCAGCAGTGAGTTAAGCGGGGGGCTCTCCTACGAGCAGTACTTC
TRBV13	TRBJ2-1	-	TRBD2	CASSLGLAGDEQFF	TGTGCCAGCAGCTTGGGACTAGCCGGGGATGAGCAGTTCTTC
TRBV6-5	TRBJ1-2	-	-	CASSSRGAPGYTF	TGTGCCAGCAGTTCACGGGGGGCGCCTGGCTACACCTTC
TRBV5-1	TRBJ1-2	-	TRBD1	CASSLGGTGFAGDTGYTF	TGCGCCAGCAGCTTGGGTGGGACAGGGTTTGCCGGCGATACAGGCTACACCTTC
TRBV18	TRBJ1-1	-	-	CASSQTREEAFF	TGTGCCAGCTCACAAACCAGGGAAGAAGCTTTCTTT
TRBV27	TRBJ1-2	-	TRBD1	CASSSTGNNYGYTF	TGTGCCAGCAGTTCGACAGGGAATAACTATGGCTACACCTTC
TRBV2	TRBJ2-7	-	TRBD1	CASSEFDRGVYF	TGTGCCAGCAGTGAATTTGACAGGGGTGTGTACTTC